These T cell receptor beta chains were read from a single sample in a study of shared clonotypes between healthy human individuals. This table comes from immunoSEQ multiplex PCR, and its TCRdb copy is limited to in-frame clones, with some not included. This sample has 650,000 to 750,000 clones, with about two thirds found just once. Sequencing was performed on memory CD4+ T cells sorted from blood. The receptors shown here come from a woman in her 30s in good health. The CDR3 runs from the conserved cysteine through the conserved F or W. The order of the fields is D gene, V gene, J gene, clone size, CDR3 protein, CDR3 DNA. D genes are given only for firm matches. Size is omitted from some rows. Given values are once, few, many or a class for expanded clones.

>TRBD2|TRBV18|TRBJ2-3|NA
CASSSSGRVGDTQYF
TGTGCCAGCTCATCCAGCGGGAGGGTTGGAGATACGCAGTATTTT
>NA|TRBV5-1|TRBJ2-7|NA
CASSPTADSSYEQYF
TGCGCCAGCAGCCCGACAGCGGACAGCTCCTACGAGCAGTACTTC
>NA|TRBV7-9|TRBJ2-1|NA
CASAERRGGSYNEQFF
TGTGCCAGTGCTGAAAGGAGAGGGGGCTCCTACAATGAGCAGTTCTTC
>TRBD1|TRBV9|TRBJ1-1|once
CASSIDRGTEAFF
TGTGCCAGCAGCATTGACAGGGGCACTGAAGCTTTCTTT
>NA|TRBV6-1|TRBJ2-7|NA
CASSDGASYEQYF
TGTGCCAGCAGTGACGGCGCTTCCTACGAGCAGTACTTC
>NA|TRBV5-5|TRBJ2-1|NA
CASSLDGNSYNEQFF
TGTGCCAGCAGCTTGGACGGGAACTCCTACAATGAGCAGTTCTTC
>NA|TRBV9|TRBJ2-6|NA
CASSAGQTKPFGANVLTF
TGTGCCAGCAGCGCCGGACAGACGAAACCCTTTGGGGCCAACGTCCTGACTTTC
>NA|TRBV7-2|TRBJ2-6|NA
CASRWDFSGANVLTF
TGTGCCAGCAGGTGGGACTTCTCTGGGGCCAACGTCCTGACTTTC
>TRBD2|TRBV7-3|TRBJ2-5|NA
CASSLTGSGRARGETQYF
TGTGCCAGCAGCTTAACAGGTAGCGGGAGGGCCAGAGGAGAGACCCAGTACTTC
>TRBD1|TRBV28|TRBJ1-2|once
CASSATGGQDGYGYTF
TGTGCCAGCAGTGCCACAGGGGGCCAGGACGGATATGGCTACACCTTC
>NA|TRBV18|TRBJ2-3|NA
CASSPLGQGTDTQYF
TGTGCCAGCTCACCACTGGGTCAGGGCACAGATACGCAGTATTTT
>TRBD1|TRBV28|TRBJ1-2|NA
CASNPGTGVGFGYGYTF
TGTGCCAGTAACCCCGGGACAGGGGTCGGGTTTGGCTATGGCTACACCTTC
>TRBD2|TRBV6-6|TRBJ2-7|NA
CASRNKRDPRGEQYF
TGTGCCAGCAGGAACAAGCGGGACCCACGGGGTGAGCAGTACTTC
>TRBD1|TRBV5-1|TRBJ2-7|once
CASSSSTGNPYEQYF
TGCGCCAGCAGCTCATCGACAGGGAATCCCTACGAGCAGTACTTC
>TRBD1|TRBV28|TRBJ2-1|few
CASSTGTASYNEQFF
TGTGCCAGCAGTACGGGGACAGCCTCCTACAATGAGCAGTTCTTC
>NA|TRBV28|TRBJ1-2|NA
CASIQGLGGYTF
TGTGCCAGCATACAGGGTTTGGGCGGCTACACCTTC
>TRBD2|TRBV30|TRBJ2-1|once
CASLGTSGIGSYYNEQFF
TGTGCCTCCCTCGGGACTAGCGGGATTGGGAGTTACTACAATGAGCAGTTCTTC
>NA|TRBV9|TRBJ2-1|NA
CASLQTGTLYNEQFF
TGTGCCAGCCTACAGACCGGGACCCTCTACAATGAGCAGTTCTTC
>NA|TRBV18|TRBJ2-7|NA
CASSPSQQAPDEQYF
TGTGCCAGCTCACCATCGCAACAGGCGCCCGACGAGCAGTACTTC
>NA|TRBV11-2|TRBJ2-5|NA
CASSLSHQETQYF
TGTGCCAGCAGCTTGAGTCACCAAGAGACCCAGTACTTC
>NA|TRBV18|TRBJ1-4|NA
CASSPLPEYEKLFF
TGTGCCAGCTCACCTTTGCCGGAATATGAAAAACTGTTTTTT
>TRBD1|TRBV9|TRBJ1-2|once
CASSVEGAGYGYTF
TGTGCCAGCAGCGTAGAGGGGGCGGGTTATGGCTACACCTTC
>TRBD2|TRBV11-3|TRBJ2-3|NA
CASSRGTSESTDTQYF
TGTGCCAGCAGCCGCGGGACTAGCGAAAGCACAGATACGCAGTATTTT
>NA|TRBV30|TRBJ1-1|once
CAWKVAGTRGTEAFF
TGTGCCTGGAAGGTTGCAGGGACAAGGGGCACTGAAGCTTTCTTT
>NA|TRBV15|TRBJ2-6|once
CATSRVQTGANVLTF
TGTGCCACCAGCAGAGTCCAGACTGGGGCCAACGTCCTGACTTTC
>NA|TRBV6-1|TRBJ2-7|NA
CASSEVFGPTYEQYF
TGTGCCAGCAGTGAAGTGTTCGGTCCTACCTACGAGCAGTACTTC
>NA|TRBV2|TRBJ2-1|NA
CASSEWQGSYNEQFF
TGTGCCAGCAGTGAGTGGCAGGGGTCTTACAATGAGCAGTTCTTC
>NA|TRBV5-5|TRBJ1-4|many
CASSFSENEKLFF
TGTGCCAGCAGCTTTTCCGAAAATGAAAAACTGTTTTTT
>TRBD2|TRBV5-1|TRBJ2-6|NA
CASSKGTSGRAGANVLTF
TGCGCCAGCAGCAAGGGGACTAGCGGGAGGGCTGGGGCCAACGTCCTGACTTTC
>NA|TRBV5-1|TRBJ2-7|NA
CASSLGNVGSYEQYF
TGCGCCAGCAGCTTGGGTAACGTTGGCTCCTACGAGCAGTACTTC
>TRBD1|TRBV27|TRBJ2-7|NA
CASSFYGTGVDEQYF
TGTGCCAGCAGTTTTTATGGGACAGGGGTCGACGAGCAGTACTTC
>TRBD1|TRBV5-1|TRBJ2-2|few
CASSLGDRDAGELFF
TGCGCCAGCAGCTTGGGAGACAGGGATGCCGGGGAGCTGTTTTTT
>NA|TRBV7-8|TRBJ2-3|once
CASSARLGTDTQYF
TGTGCCAGCAGTGCTAGACTCGGCACAGATACGCAGTATTTT
>NA|TRBV7-2|TRBJ2-2|once
CASKGSGTTNTGELFF
TGTGCCAGCAAAGGATCCGGGACAACGAACACCGGGGAGCTGTTTTTT
>NA|TRBV6-1|TRBJ1-1|once
CASSEQSWGVFGTEAFF
TGTGCCAGCAGTGAGCAGAGCTGGGGGGTATTTGGCACTGAAGCTTTCTTT
>NA|TRBV30|TRBJ2-7|NA
CAWSLQGSSYEQYF
TGTGCCTGGAGTTTACAGGGTAGCTCCTACGAGCAGTACTTC
>NA|TRBV29-1|TRBJ2-7|NA
CSVTPGNEIGQYF
TGCAGCGTGACCCCGGGCAACGAAATAGGGCAGTACTTC
>NA|TRBV27|TRBJ2-1|once
CASSLHGQPSYNEQFF
TGTGCCAGCAGTCTCCATGGACAGCCCTCCTACAATGAGCAGTTCTTC
>NA|TRBV5-1|TRBJ2-5|NA
CASRMTFKETQYF
TGCGCCAGCAGAATGACTTTTAAAGAGACCCAGTACTTC
>NA|TRBV29-1|TRBJ1-3|NA
CSVATGGAGNTIYF
TGCAGCGTTGCGACAGGTGGGGCTGGAAACACCATATATTTT
>TRBD1|TRBV27|TRBJ2-3|once
CASSFRPGGNTDTQYF
TGTGCCAGCAGTTTTCGACCAGGGGGAAACACAGATACGCAGTATTTT
>NA|TRBV18|TRBJ2-4|NA
CASSPSQLAKNIQYF
TGTGCCAGCTCACCAAGCCAACTAGCCAAAAACATTCAGTACTTC
>NA|TRBV6-5|TRBJ2-1|NA
CASSYAGGADNEQFF
TGTGCCAGCAGTTACGCAGGCGGGGCCGATAATGAGCAGTTCTTC
>NA|TRBV11-2|TRBJ1-1|NA
CASSLAPTEAFF
TGTGCCAGCAGCTTAGCCCCCACTGAAGCTTTCTTT
>TRBD1|TRBV11-2|TRBJ1-2|NA
CASSSGQGGSYGYTF
TGTGCCAGCAGCTCAGGACAGGGAGGAAGCTATGGCTACACCTTC
>TRBD2|TRBV30|TRBJ2-7|NA
CAWSPPTSGRGYEQYF
TGTGCCTGGAGTCCCCCGACTAGCGGGAGGGGATATGAGCAGTACTTC
>TRBD1|TRBV29-1|TRBJ1-1|NA
CSGQGATEAFF
TGCAGCGGACAGGGGGCTACTGAAGCTTTCTTT
>NA|TRBV7-6|TRBJ1-3|NA
CASSLNLKATGIASGNTIYF
TGTGCCAGCAGCTTAAACCTTAAAGCTACAGGCATCGCATCGGGAAACACCATATATTTT
>TRBD1|TRBV7-8|TRBJ1-5|NA
CASSSQGGNQPQHF
TGTGCCAGCAGCTCACAGGGGGGAAATCAGCCCCAGCATTTT
>NA|TRBV5-1|TRBJ1-3|NA
CASSLGLQGGNTIYF
TGCGCCAGCAGCTTGGGTCTACAGGGAGGAAACACCATATATTTT
>TRBD1|TRBV7-9|TRBJ1-2|NA
CASSLGTESYGYTF
TGTGCCAGCAGCCTGGGGACAGAATCCTATGGCTACACCTTC
>NA|TRBV7-9|TRBJ1-4|NA
CASSLGGSATEKLFF
TGTGCCAGCAGCTTAGGAGGGTCAGCAACTGAAAAACTGTTTTTT
>NA|TRBV27|TRBJ1-5|few
CASSFNGALNQPQHF
TGTGCCAGCAGTTTTAACGGGGCCCTCAATCAGCCCCAGCATTTT
>TRBD2|TRBV7-2|TRBJ2-3|NA
CASSSGLAGLTDTQYF
TGTGCCAGCAGCTCGGGACTAGCGGGACTTACAGATACGCAGTATTTT
>TRBD2|TRBV29-1|TRBJ2-5|few
CSVREGTNQETQYF
TGCAGCGTGAGAGAGGGGACTAATCAAGAGACCCAGTACTTC